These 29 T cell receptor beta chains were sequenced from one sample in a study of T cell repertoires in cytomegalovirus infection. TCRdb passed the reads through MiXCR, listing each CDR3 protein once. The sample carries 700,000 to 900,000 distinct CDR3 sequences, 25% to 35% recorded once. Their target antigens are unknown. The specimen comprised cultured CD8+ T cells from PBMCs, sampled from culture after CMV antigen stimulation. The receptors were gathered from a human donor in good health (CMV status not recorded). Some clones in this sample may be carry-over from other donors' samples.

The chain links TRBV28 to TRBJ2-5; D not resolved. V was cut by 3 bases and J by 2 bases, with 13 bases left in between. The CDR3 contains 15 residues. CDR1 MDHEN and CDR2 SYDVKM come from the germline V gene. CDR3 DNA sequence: TGTGCCAGCAGTTTCGGGTCCAGCTCTCAAGAGACCCAGTACTTC. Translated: CASSFGSSSQETQYF.

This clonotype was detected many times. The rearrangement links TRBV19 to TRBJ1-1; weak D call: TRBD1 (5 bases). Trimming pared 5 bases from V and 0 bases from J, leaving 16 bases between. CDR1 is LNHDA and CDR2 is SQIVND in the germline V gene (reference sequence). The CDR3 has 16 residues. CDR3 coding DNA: TGTGCCAGTAGTTTCGAAGGGGAGTACATGAACACTGAAGCTTTCTTT. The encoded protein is CASSFEGEYMNTEAFF.

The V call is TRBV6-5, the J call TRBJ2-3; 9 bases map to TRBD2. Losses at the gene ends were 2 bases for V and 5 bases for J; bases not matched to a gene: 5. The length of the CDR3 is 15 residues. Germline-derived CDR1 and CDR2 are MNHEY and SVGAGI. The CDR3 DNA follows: TGTGCCAGCAGTTACACCCTAGCGGGAATAGATACGCAGTATTTT. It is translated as CASSYTLAGIDTQYF.

The CDR3 DNA reads TGTGCCATCAGTGAAGTGAGCGGGGGGGCTACCAATGAGCAGTTCTTC. It translates to CAISEVSGGATNEQFF. The V and J genes are TRBV10-3 and TRBJ2-1; 10 bases fit TRBD2. Germline values: CDR1 ENHRY, CDR2 SYGVKD. The V and J ends lost 3 bases and 6 bases, in that order; junction bases with no gene match: 8. The CDR3 covers 16 residues.

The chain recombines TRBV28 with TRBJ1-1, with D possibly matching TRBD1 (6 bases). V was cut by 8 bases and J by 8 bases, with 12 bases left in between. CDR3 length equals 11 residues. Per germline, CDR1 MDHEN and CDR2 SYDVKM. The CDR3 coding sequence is TGTGCCAGCGGCTACAGGGCCGAAGCTTTCTTT. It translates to CASGYRAEAFF. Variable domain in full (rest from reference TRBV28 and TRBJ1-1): DVKVTQSSRYLVKRTGEKVFLECVQDMDHENMFWYRQDPGLGLRLIYFSYDVKMKEKGDIPEGYSVSREKKERFSLILESASTNQTSMYLCASGYRAEAFFGQGTRLTVV.

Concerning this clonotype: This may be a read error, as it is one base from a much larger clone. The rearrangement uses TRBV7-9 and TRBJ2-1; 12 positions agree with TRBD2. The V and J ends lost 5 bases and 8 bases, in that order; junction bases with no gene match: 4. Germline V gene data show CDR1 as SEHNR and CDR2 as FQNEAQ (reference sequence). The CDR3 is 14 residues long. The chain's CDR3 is CASSRSSGGDEQFF. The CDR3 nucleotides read TGTGCCAGCAGCCGTTCTAGCGGGGGGGATGAGCAGTTCTTC.

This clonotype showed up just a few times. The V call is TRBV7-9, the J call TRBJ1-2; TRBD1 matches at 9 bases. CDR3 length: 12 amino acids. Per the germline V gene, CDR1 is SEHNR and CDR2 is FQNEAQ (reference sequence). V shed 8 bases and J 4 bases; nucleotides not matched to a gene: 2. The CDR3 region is CASGTGSYGYTF. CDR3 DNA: TGTGCCAGCGGGACAGGGTCCTATGGCTACACCTTC.

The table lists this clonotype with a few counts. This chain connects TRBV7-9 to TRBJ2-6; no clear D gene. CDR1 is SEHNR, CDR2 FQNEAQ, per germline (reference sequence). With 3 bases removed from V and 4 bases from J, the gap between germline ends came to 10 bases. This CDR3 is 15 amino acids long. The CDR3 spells CASSLELPGANVLTF. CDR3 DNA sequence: TGTGCCAGCAGCTTGGAGCTCCCCGGGGCCAACGTCCTGACTTTC.

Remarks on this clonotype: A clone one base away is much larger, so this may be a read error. The CDR3 DNA reads as TGTGCCAGCAGCTCATTTACTGGGGAGATAGGGGCACTTGGGACTGAAGCTTACTTT. Translating gives CASSSFTGEIGALGTEAYF. The V and J genes are TRBV7-4 and TRBJ1-1; D is possibly TRBD1 (5 bases). The CDR3 covers 19 residues. Germline V gives CDR1 SGHVT, CDR2 SQSDAQ.

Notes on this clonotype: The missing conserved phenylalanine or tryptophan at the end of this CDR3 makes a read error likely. The chain's CDR3 is CASRFIAGGQETQYV. The CDR3 DNA reads TGTGCCAGCAGATTTATAGCGGGGGGACAAGAGACCCAGTACGTC. The gene calls are TRBV7-6 and TRBJ2-5; 10 bases match TRBD2. Trimming removed 6 bases from V and 2 bases from J; junction bases left unmatched: 6. The V gene's germline CDR1 is SGHVS and CDR2 FNYEAQ. The CDR3 covers 15 residues.

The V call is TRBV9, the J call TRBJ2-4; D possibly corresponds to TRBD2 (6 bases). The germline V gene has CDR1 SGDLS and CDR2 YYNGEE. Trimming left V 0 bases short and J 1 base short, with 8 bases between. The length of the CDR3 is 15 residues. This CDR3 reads CASSVAGGAKNIQYF. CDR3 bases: TGTGCCAGCAGCGTAGCTGGAGGGGCCAAAAACATTCAGTACTTC.

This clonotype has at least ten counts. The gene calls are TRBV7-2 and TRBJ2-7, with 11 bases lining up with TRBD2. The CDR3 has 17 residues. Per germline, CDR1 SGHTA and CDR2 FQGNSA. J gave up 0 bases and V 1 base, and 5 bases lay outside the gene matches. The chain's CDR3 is CASSLGSGGGSSYEQYV. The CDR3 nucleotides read TGTGCCAGCAGCTTAGGTAGCGGGGGGGGTAGCTCCTACGAGCAGTACGTC.

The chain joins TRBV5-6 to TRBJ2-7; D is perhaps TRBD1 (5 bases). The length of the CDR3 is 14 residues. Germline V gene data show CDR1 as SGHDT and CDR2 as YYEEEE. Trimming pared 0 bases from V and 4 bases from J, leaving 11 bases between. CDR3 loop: CASSLGSGPYEQYV. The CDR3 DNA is TGTGCCAGCAGCTTGGGGTCAGGGCCATACGAGCAGTACGTC.

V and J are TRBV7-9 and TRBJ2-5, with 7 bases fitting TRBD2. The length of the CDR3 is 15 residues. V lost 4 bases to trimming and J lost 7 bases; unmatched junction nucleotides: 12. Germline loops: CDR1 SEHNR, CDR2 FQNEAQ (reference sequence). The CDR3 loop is CASSSSLLANRTQYF. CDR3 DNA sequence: TGTGCCAGCAGCTCGAGCCTACTAGCGAACCGGACCCAGTACTTC.

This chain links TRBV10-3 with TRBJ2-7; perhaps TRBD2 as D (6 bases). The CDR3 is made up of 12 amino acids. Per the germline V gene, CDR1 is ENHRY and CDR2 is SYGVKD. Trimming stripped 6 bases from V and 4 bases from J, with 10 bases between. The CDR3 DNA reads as TGTGCCATCAGAACAGGAGGGTACGAGCAGTACTTC. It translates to CAIRTGGYEQYF.

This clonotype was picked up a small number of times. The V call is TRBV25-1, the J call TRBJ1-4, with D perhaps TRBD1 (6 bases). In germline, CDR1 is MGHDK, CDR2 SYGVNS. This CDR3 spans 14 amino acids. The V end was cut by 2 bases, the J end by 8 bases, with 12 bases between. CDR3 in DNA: TGTGCCAGCAGTGAACAGGGGTTTAAGGAAAAACTGTTTTTT. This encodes CASSEQGFKEKLFF.

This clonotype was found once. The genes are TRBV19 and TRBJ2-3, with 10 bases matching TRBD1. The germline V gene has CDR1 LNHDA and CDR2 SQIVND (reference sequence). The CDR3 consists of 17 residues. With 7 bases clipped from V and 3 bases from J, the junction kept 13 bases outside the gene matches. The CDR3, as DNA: TGTGCCAGTAACGCTTTTCTGACAGGGGGCATGACAGATACGCAGTATTTT. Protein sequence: CASNAFLTGGMTDTQYF. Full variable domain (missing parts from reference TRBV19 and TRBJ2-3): DGGITQSPKYLFRKEGQNVTLSCEQNLNHDAMYWYRQDPGQGLRLIYYSQIVNDFQKGDIAEGYSVSREKKESFPLTVTSAQKNPTAFYLCASNAFLTGGMTDTQYFGPGTRLTVL.

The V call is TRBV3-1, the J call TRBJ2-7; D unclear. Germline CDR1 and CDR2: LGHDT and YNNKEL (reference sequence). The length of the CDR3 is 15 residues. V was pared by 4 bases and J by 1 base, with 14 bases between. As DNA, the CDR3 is TGTGCCAGCAGCCCGGGCCAGCAGTTTTCCTACGAGCAGTACTTC. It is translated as CASSPGQQFSYEQYF.

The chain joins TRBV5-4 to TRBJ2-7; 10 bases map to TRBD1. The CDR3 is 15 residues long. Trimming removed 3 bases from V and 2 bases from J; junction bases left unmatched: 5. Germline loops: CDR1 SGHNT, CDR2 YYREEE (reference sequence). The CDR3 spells CASSSGQGMTYEQYV. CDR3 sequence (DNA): TGTGCCAGCAGCTCGGGACAGGGGATGACCTACGAGCAGTACGTC.

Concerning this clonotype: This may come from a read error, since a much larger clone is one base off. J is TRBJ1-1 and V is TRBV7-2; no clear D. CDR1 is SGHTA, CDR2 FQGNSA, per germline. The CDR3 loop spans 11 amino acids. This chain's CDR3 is CVSSLGRWVDF. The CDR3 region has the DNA TGTGTCAGCAGCTTAGGTCGTTGGGTAGACTTT.

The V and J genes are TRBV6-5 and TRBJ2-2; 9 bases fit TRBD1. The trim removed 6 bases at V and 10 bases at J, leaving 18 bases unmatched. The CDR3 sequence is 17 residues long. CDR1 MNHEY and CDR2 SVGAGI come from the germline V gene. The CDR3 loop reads CASRHQFTGGADEELFF. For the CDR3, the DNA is TGTGCCAGCAGACACCAATTTACAGGGGGCGCGGACGAGGAGCTGTTTTTT.

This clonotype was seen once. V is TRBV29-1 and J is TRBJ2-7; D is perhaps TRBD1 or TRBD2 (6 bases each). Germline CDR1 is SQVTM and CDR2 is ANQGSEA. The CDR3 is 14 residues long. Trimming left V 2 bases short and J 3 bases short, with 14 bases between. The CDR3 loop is CSVETRGGHYEQYF. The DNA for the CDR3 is TGCAGCGTTGAAACCCGTGGGGGGCACTACGAGCAGTACTTC.

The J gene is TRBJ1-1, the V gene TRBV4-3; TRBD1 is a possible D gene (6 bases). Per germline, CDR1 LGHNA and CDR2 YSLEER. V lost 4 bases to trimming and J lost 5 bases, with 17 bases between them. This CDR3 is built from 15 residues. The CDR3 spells CASSPGVGAQTEAFF. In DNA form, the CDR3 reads TGCGCCAGCAGCCCCGGGGTGGGGGCTCAGACTGAAGCTTTCTTT.

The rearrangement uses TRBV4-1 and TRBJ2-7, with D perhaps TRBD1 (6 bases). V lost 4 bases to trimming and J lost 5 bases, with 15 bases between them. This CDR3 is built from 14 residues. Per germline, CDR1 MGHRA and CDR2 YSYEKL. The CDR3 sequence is CASSLRSRGHEQYF. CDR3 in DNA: TGCGCCAGCAGCCTCCGAAGCAGGGGCCACGAGCAGTACTTC.

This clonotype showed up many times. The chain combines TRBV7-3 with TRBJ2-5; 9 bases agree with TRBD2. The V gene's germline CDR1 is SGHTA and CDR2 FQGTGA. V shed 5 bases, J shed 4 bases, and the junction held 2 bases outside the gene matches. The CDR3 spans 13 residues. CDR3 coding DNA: TGTGCCAGCAGCCGCGGGGGGGGAGAGACCCAGTACTTC. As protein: CASSRGGGETQYF.

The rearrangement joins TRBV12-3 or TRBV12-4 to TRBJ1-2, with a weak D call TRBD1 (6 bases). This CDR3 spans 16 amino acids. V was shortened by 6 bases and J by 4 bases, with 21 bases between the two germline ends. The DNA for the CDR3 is TGTGCCAGCAGCCCTATCGGACAGCCGGCCGCCTATGGCTACACCTTC. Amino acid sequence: CASSPIGQPAAYGYTF.

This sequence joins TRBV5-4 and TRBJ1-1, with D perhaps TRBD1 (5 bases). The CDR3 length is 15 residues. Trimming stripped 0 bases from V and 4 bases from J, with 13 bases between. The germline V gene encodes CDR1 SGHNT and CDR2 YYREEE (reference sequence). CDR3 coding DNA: TGTGCCAGCAGCTTGGGTGGGGAAGGGGTCACTGAAGCTTTCTTT. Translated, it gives CASSLGGEGVTEAFF. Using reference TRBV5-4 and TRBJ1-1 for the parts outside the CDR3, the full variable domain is ETGVTQSPTHLIKTRGQQVTLRCSSQSGHNTVSWYQQALGQGPQFIFQYYREEENGRGNFPPRFSGLQFPNYSSELNVNALELDDSALYLCASSLGGEGVTEAFFGQGTRLTVV.

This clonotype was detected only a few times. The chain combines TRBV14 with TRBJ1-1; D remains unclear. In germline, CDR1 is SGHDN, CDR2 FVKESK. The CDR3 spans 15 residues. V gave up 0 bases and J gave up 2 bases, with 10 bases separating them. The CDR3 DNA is TGTGCCAGCAGCCAAGATCGGAGACCCAACACTGAAGCTTTCTTT. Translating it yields CASSQDRRPNTEAFF.

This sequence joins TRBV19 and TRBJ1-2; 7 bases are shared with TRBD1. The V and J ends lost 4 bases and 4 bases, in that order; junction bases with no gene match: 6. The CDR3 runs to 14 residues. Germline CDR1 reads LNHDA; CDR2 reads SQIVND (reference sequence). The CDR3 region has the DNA TGTGCCAGTAGTACATCGACAGGGCGCTATGGCTACACCTTC. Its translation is CASSTSTGRYGYTF.